These 21 T cell receptor beta chains originate from one sample sequenced in a study of T cell responses to AZD1222 COVID-19 vaccine. The protocol was immunoSEQ multiplex PCR, while the TCRdb copy is restricted to in-frame clones and leaves out a portion. The repertoire consists of around 88,000 clones, with around 85% occurring once and the leading ten covering 6% to 9%. Sequencing was performed on peripheral blood, taken on day 0 of AZD1222 vaccination. The receptors here all came from an adult in good health.

This clone was picked up one time. V gene TRBV4-2 combines with J gene TRBJ2-3, with 11 bases that match TRBD2. Unmatched junction bases numbered 0, after V lost 1 base and J lost 0 bases. CDR3 length: 16 amino acids. Germline-derived CDR1 and CDR2 are LGHNA and YNFKEQ. The DNA for the CDR3 is TGTGCCAGCAGCCAAGGGACTAGCGGGAGCACAGATACGCAGTATTTT. This translates into CASSQGTSGSTDTQYF.

This clone was detected only once. J is TRBJ2-3 and V is TRBV6-5, with D uncertain. This CDR3 contains 12 residues. CDR1 and CDR2 (germline): MNHEY, SVGAGI. Trimming took off 10 bases at V and 1 base at J, with 9 bases between the two ends. In DNA, the CDR3 is TGTGCCACCAGCGTGGGCACAGATACGCAGTATTTT. Its protein product is CATSVGTDTQYF.

The chain carries TRBV19 and TRBJ2-2, with D unresolved. The germline V gene has CDR1 LNHDA and CDR2 SQIVND (reference sequence). V gave up 2 bases and J gave up 1 base, with 5 bases separating them. This CDR3 region has 14 residues. Here the CDR3 reads CASSIRENTGELFF. In nucleotides, the CDR3 is TGTGCCAGTAGTATAAGGGAGAACACCGGGGAGCTGTTTTTT.

The genes are TRBV2 and TRBJ2-3, with D possibly being TRBD1 (6 bases). V lost 6 bases, J lost 2 bases, and 9 bases lay in between. Germline V gives CDR1 SNHLY, CDR2 FYNNEI. The CDR3 has 13 amino acids. The DNA for the CDR3 is TGTGCCAGCAGGAAGGGGGACACAGATACGCAGTATTTT. Translation gives CASRKGDTDTQYF.

V and J are TRBV16 and TRBJ1-5; D remains unclear. Trimming shortened V by 4 bases and J by 5 bases, and 9 bases separated the two germline ends. The CDR3 runs 13 residues. The germline gives CDR1 KGHSY, CDR2 FQNENV. CDR3 bases: TGTGCCAGCAGCCGGACTTCGCATCAGCCCCAGCATTTT. It is translated as CASSRTSHQPQHF. Full variable domain (remainder filled in from reference TRBV16 and TRBJ1-5): GEEVAQTPKHLVRGEGQKAKLYCAPIKGHSYVFWYQQVLKNEFKFLISFQNENVFDETGMPKERFSAKCLPNSPCSLEIQATKLEDSAVYFCASSRTSHQPQHFGDGTRLSIL.

The gene calls are TRBV19 and TRBJ1-5; tentatively, D is TRBD1 (6 bases). V was trimmed by 5 bases and J by 0 bases, leaving 11 bases between them. Per germline, CDR1 LNHDA and CDR2 SQIVND (reference sequence). The CDR3 contains 15 residues. CDR3 nucleotide sequence: TGTGCCAGTAGTCCCGGGACAACTAGCAATCAGCCCCAGCATTTT. Translating it yields CASSPGTTSNQPQHF.

This clone occurred once. This chain uses TRBV7-2 with TRBJ2-5, with TRBD2 matching over 11 bases. The ends lost 4 bases at V and 5 bases at J; junction bases unmatched: 6. This CDR3 has 15 amino acids. The germline CDR1 and CDR2 sequences are SGHTA and FQGNSA. CDR3 in amino acids: CASSSLAGDWETQYF. CDR3 DNA: TGTGCCAGCAGCTCACTAGCGGGAGACTGGGAGACCCAGTACTTC. Looking up the rest from reference TRBV7-2 and TRBJ2-5 gives the full variable domain: GAGVSQSPSNKVTEKGKDVELRCDPISGHTALYWYRQSLGQGLEFLIYFQGNSAPDKSGLPSDRFSAERTGGSVSTLTIQRTQQEDSAVYLCASSSLAGDWETQYFGPGTRLLVL.

This clone has just one count. The chain has TRBV7-3 and TRBJ2-7, with 7 positions matching TRBD2. The germline V gene encodes CDR1 SGHTA and CDR2 FQGTGA. This CDR3 region has 15 residues. V lost 2 bases to trimming and J lost 2 bases; unmatched junction nucleotides: 6. The DNA for the CDR3 is TGTGCCAGCAGCTTATCGGGGGGAGCTCCCTACGAGCAGTACTTC. Encoded protein: CASSLSGGAPYEQYF.

This clone appeared once. This chain connects TRBV4-2 to TRBJ1-4; D is perhaps TRBD1 (5 bases). Germline values: CDR1 LGHNA, CDR2 YNFKEQ. There are 14 residues in the CDR3. Trimming removed 4 bases at V and 8 bases at J, with 14 bases between. The CDR3: CASSLPGKGEKLFF. CDR3 sequence (DNA): TGTGCCAGCAGCCTACCAGGGAAGGGGGAAAAACTGTTTTTT.

CDR3 DNA sequence: TGTGCCAGCAGTTACTCGCTAGCGGACACAGATACGCAGTATTTT. Its translation is CASSYSLADTDTQYF. The rearrangement uses TRBV6-2 or TRBV6-3 and TRBJ2-3, with TRBD2 matching 7 bases. Germline assignment: CDR1 MNHEY and CDR2 SVGEGT. V lost 0 bases, J lost 2 bases, and 2 bases stayed unmatched. This CDR3 comprises 15 residues.

This clone was counted between two and nine times. The chain carries TRBV5-1 and TRBJ1-5; D unresolved. CDR1 and CDR2 (germline): SGHRS, YFSETQ. V was clipped by 0 bases and J by 5 bases, with 9 bases between them. The CDR3 has 14 residues. The CDR3 bases are TGCGCCAGCAGCTTGGAAGGGAGCGATCAGCCCCAGCATTTT. Its translation: CASSLEGSDQPQHF.

The chain couples TRBV7-8 to TRBJ2-3, with TRBD2 matching 14 bases. The germline V gene encodes CDR1 SGHVS and CDR2 FQNEAQ. CDR3 size: 18 residues. V lost 2 bases to trimming and J lost 0 bases; unmatched junction nucleotides: 4. Written as DNA, the CDR3 is TGTGCCAGCAGCTTACGGACTAGCGGGGGGCTAAGCACAGATACGCAGTATTTT. Translating gives CASSLRTSGGLSTDTQYF.

This clone occurred once. V gene TRBV28 combines with J gene TRBJ2-2, with 12 bases identical to TRBD2. Germline values: CDR1 MDHEN, CDR2 SYDVKM. J gave up 9 bases and V 6 bases, and 8 bases lay outside the gene matches. This CDR3 has 15 amino acids. The CDR3 DNA reads as TGTGCCAGCAGCTCACTAGCGGGGGGTAGCCGGGAGCTGTTTTTT. This gives the protein CASSSLAGGSRELFF. The complete variable domain, with remaining parts taken from reference TRBV28 and TRBJ2-2, reads DVKVTQSSRYLVKRTGEKVFLECVQDMDHENMFWYRQDPGLGLRLIYFSYDVKMKEKGDIPEGYSVSREKKERFSLILESASTNQTSMYLCASSSLAGGSRELFFGEGSRLTVL.

The rearrangement joins TRBV6-4 to TRBJ2-1; D is possibly TRBD2 (6 bases). The CDR3 is 18 residues long. With 2 bases removed from V and 0 bases from J, the gap between germline ends came to 17 bases. From germline, CDR1 is MRHNA and CDR2 SNTAGT. The CDR3 sequence: CASSDTAGRLSSYNEQFF. CDR3 DNA: TGTGCCAGCAGTGACACCGCTGGGAGGTTAAGCTCCTACAATGAGCAGTTCTTC.

The CDR3 protein is CAWSVGQGSYEQYF. CDR3 DNA: TGTGCCTGGAGTGTAGGGCAGGGGTCCTACGAGCAGTACTTC. The genes are TRBV30 and TRBJ2-7; a weak D match, TRBD1 (6 bases). Germline lookup yields CDR1 GTSNPN and CDR2 SVGIG (reference sequence). The germline V and J ends were trimmed by 0 bases and 1 base, with 10 bases remaining between them. CDR3 length: 14 residues.

This rearrangement joins TRBV27 to TRBJ2-3, with 9 bases aligning to TRBD2. Germline trimming cut 6 bases from V and 4 bases from J; bases unmatched to any gene: 8. Germline CDR1 reads MNHEY; CDR2 reads SMNVEV (reference sequence). The CDR3 contains 15 residues. The CDR3 DNA reads TGTGCCAGCAGACACTTAGCGGGAGTGGCAGATACGCAGTATTTT. Translation gives CASRHLAGVADTQYF.

This sequence joins TRBV6-2 or TRBV6-3 and TRBJ1-5; perhaps TRBD1 as D (6 bases). The CDR3 contains 16 residues. Germline lookup yields CDR1 MNHEY and CDR2 SVGEGT. Trimming removed 5 bases from V and 2 bases from J, with 16 bases in between. Here the CDR3 reads CASSTGGPRGNQPQHF. The CDR3 DNA is TGTGCCAGCAGTACTGGGGGCCCGAGGGGCAATCAGCCCCAGCATTTT.

The rearrangement links TRBV5-1 to TRBJ2-3; 11 bases are a match to TRBD2. The germline CDR1 and CDR2 sequences are SGHRS and YFSETQ. V dropped 4 bases and J dropped 0; count of bases not matched to a gene: 10. CDR3 length: 18 residues. The CDR3 loop is CASSVLAGGLLSTDTQYF. CDR3 DNA: TGCGCCAGCAGCGTTCTAGCGGGAGGCCTCCTTAGCACAGATACGCAGTATTTT.

V and J are TRBV28 and TRBJ2-2; 7 bases are shared with TRBD2. The CDR3 totals 13 residues. Germline V gene data show CDR1 as MDHEN and CDR2 as SYDVKM. Trimming took 10 bases from V and 6 from J; bases not matched to a gene: 8. The CDR3 coding sequence is TGTGCCACCACACGGGAGGTGTCCGGGGAGCTGTTTTTT. Its protein product is CATTREVSGELFF.

This clone is a singleton in its sample. The rearrangement links TRBV6-5 to TRBJ2-7; TRBD2 aligns across 8 bases. Germline loops: CDR1 MNHEY, CDR2 SVGAGI. Losses at the gene ends were 5 bases for V and 0 bases for J; bases not matched to a gene: 6. The CDR3 covers 15 residues. Written as DNA, the CDR3 is TGTGCCAGCAGTAGGACTAGCAGCTACTCCTACGAGCAGTACTTC. Translated: CASSRTSSYSYEQYF.

This clone was detected once. The rearrangement joins TRBV5-1 to TRBJ1-4, with TRBD1 as a possible D gene (6 bases). Trimming took off 4 bases at V and 7 bases at J, with 20 bases between the two ends. CDR3 length: 16 amino acids. CDR1 is SGHRS, CDR2 YFSETQ, per germline. DNA for the CDR3: TGCGCCAGCAGCCCCGTGACTGGGGGCGCGGTTGAAAAACTGTTTTTT. Amino acid sequence: CASSPVTGGAVEKLFF. Complete variable domain (other parts from reference TRBV5-1 and TRBJ1-4): KAGVTQTPRYLIKTRGQQVTLSCSPISGHRSVSWYQQTPGQGLQFLFEYFSETQRNKGNFPGRFSGRQFSNSRSEMNVSTLELGDSALYLCASSPVTGGAVEKLFFGSGTQLSVL.